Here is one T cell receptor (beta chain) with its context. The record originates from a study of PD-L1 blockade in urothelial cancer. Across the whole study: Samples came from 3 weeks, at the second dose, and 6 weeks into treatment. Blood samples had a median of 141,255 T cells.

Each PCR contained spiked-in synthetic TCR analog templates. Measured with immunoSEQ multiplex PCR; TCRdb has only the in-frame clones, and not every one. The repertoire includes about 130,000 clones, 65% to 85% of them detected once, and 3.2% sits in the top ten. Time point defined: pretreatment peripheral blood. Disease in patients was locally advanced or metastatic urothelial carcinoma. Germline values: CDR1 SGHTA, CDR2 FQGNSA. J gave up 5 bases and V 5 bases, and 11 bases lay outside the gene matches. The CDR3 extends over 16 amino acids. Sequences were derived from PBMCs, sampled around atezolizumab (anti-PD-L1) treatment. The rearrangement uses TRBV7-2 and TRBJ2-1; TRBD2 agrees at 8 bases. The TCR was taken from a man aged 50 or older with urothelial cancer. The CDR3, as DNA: TGTGCCAGCAGCAACGCAGAGCGGGAGATCAACAATGAGCAGTTCTTC. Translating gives CASSNAEREINNEQFF.